The subject of this entry is one TCR beta chain. Its specificity is not known. The data derive from a study of T cells after yellow fever vaccination. Regarding the study as a whole: Post-booster repertoires contained most primary-vaccination clones again (about 96% CD4, approximately 86% CD8).

One entry per CDR3 protein results from TCRdb running MiXCR on the 5' RACE reads. The data hold 550,000 or so distinct CDR3 sequences, with 15% to 20% observed a single time. CDR1 is LGHNA and CDR2 is YSLEER in the germline V gene. The J segment lost 0 bases and the V segment lost 0 bases, leaving 11 bases of the junction unmatched. The CDR3 loop spans 19 amino acids. The specimen comprised PBMCs, sampled 15 days after the yellow fever booster vaccination. The chain links TRBV4-3 to TRBJ2-7, with TRBD2 matching over 10 bases. The receptor's source is a man aged 30 to 39 who received the YFV17D yellow fever vaccine. The CDR3 is CASSQDQSGRALNSYEQYF. CDR3 DNA sequence: TGCGCCAGCAGCCAAGATCAAAGCGGGAGGGCCCTAAACTCCTACGAGCAGTACTTC.